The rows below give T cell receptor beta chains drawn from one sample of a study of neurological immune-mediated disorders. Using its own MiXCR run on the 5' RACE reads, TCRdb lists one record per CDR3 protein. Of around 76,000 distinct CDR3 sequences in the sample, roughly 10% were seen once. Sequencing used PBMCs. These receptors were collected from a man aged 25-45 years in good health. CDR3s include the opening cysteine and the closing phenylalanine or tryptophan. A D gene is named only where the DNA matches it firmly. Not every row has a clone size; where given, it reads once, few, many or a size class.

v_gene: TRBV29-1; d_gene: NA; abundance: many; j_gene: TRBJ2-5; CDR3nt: TGCAGCGTTGACAAGGAGACCCAGTACTTC; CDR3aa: CSVDKETQYF
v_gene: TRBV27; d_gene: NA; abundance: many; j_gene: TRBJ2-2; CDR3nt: TGTGCCAGCAGTGGCCGGGGGACCGGGGAGCTGTTTTTT; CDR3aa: CASSGRGTGELFF
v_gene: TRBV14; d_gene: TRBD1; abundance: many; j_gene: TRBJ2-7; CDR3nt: TGTGCCAGCAGCCAACCGGGACAGGGAACCTACGAGCAGTACTTC; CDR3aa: CASSQPGQGTYEQYF
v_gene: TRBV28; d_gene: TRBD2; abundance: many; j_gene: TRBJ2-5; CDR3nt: TGTGCCAGCAGTTTACCTAGCGGGTGGAGTGAGACCCAGTACTTC; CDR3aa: CASSLPSGWSETQYF
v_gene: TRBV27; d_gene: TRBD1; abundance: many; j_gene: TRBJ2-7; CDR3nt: TGTGCCAGCAGTTTATTCCCCAGGGGGCGATCCGAGCAGTACTTC; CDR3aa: CASSLFPRGRSEQYF
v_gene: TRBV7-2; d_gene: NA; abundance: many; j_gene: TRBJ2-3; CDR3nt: TGTGCCAGCGGGGAGATCGGGACCTCCACAGATACGCAGTATTTT; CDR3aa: CASGEIGTSTDTQYF
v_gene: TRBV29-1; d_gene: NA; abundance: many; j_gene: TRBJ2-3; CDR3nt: TGCAGCTATCGGTCGTATGGCACAGATACGCAGTATTTT; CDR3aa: CSYRSYGTDTQYF
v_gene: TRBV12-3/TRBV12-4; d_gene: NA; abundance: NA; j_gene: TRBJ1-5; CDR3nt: TGTGCCAGCGCCCCTGGACAGAGTAGCAATCAGCCCCAGCATTTT; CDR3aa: CASAPGQSSNQPQHF
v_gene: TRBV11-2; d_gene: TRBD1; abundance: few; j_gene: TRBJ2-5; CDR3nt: TGTGCCAGCAGCTTAGGAGGAAGGGGGCGGGACCAAGAGACCCAGTACTTC; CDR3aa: CASSLGGRGRDQETQYF
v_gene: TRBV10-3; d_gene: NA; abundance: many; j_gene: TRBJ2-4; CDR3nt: TGTGCCATCAGTGAGTCGGGGGGGCAGCTAGCCAAAAACATTCAGTACTTC; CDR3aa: CAISESGGQLAKNIQYF
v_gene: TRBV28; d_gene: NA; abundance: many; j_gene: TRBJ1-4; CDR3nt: TGTGCCAGCAGTTTAAGTTCTGGGAGGGACAATGAAAAACTGTTTTTT; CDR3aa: CASSLSSGRDNEKLFF
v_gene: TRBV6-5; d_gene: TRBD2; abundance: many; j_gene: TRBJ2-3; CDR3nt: TGTGCCAGCAGCATCGGACTAGCGGGAGGCTATTTTCCCGATACGCAGTATTTT; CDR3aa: CASSIGLAGGYFPDTQYF
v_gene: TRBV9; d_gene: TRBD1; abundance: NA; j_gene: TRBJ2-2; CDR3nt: TGTGCCAGCAGCGCATCTACAGGGGATCACACCGGGGAGCTGTTTTTT; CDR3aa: CASSASTGDHTGELFF
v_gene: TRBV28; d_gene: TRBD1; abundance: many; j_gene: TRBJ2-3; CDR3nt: TGTGCCAGCAACACCCTATGGCCTATGACAGGGCAAGATACGCAGTATTTT; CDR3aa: CASNTLWPMTGQDTQYF
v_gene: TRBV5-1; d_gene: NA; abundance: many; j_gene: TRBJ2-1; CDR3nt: TGCGCCAGCAGCTGGTCGGGGGACCGAAACAATGAGCAGTTCTTC; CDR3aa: CASSWSGDRNNEQFF
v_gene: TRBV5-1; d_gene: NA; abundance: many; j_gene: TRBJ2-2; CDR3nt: TGCGCCAGCAGCTTGGGGCTTGCGGGGACCGGGGAGCTGTTTTTT; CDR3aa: CASSLGLAGTGELFF
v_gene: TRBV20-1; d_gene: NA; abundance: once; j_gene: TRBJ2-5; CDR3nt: TGCAGTGCTAGGGTGCCAGGTGGCTCCCAAGAGACCCAGTACTTC; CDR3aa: CSARVPGGSQETQYF
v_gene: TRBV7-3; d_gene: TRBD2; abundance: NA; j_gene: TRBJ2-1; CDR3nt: TGTGCCAGCAGCCCCCCCCCTAGCGGGAGGGCCGCGTCCTACAATGAGCAGTTCTTC; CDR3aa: CASSPPPSGRAASYNEQFF
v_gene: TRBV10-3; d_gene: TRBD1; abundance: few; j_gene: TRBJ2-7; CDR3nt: TGTGCCATCAGTGTTGAGGGGGCGCGCTACGAGCAGTACTTC; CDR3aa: CAISVEGARYEQYF
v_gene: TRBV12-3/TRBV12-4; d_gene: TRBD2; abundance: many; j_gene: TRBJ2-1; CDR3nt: TGTGCCAGCAGTTTAACGGGAGGGCCTAGGAATGAGCAGTTCTTC; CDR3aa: CASSLTGGPRNEQFF
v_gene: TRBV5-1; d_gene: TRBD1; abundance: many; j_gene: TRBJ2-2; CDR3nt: TGCGCCAGCAGCCTGACAGGGGGGGACACCGGGGAGCTGTTTTTT; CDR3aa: CASSLTGGDTGELFF
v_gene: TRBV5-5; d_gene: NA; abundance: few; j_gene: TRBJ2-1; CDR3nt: TGTGCCAGCAACTTACTAGCTTACAATGAGCAGTTCTTC; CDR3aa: CASNLLAYNEQFF
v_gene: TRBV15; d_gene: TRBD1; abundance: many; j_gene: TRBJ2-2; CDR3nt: TGTGCCACCAGCTACGGACAGGGGCTCGGGGAGCTGTTTTTT; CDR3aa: CATSYGQGLGELFF
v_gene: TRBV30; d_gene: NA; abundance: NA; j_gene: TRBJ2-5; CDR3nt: TGTGCCTGGAGTAAGGGCCAGGGTGCTTTGGAGACCCAGTACTTC; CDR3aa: CAWSKGQGALETQYF
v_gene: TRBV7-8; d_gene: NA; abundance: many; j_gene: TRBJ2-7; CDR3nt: TGTGCCAGCAGCTTAGGGGCGGGATTCTACGAGCAGTACTTC; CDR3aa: CASSLGAGFYEQYF
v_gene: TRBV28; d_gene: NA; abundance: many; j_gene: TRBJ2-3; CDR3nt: TGTGCCAGCAGTCGACCCCTTGGAGGGGCAGATACGCAGTATTTT; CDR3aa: CASSRPLGGADTQYF
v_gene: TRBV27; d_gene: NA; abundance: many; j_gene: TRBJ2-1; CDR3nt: TGTGCCAGCAGTTCCGAGGGGGAGTCGAACAATGAGCAGTTCTTC; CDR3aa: CASSSEGESNNEQFF
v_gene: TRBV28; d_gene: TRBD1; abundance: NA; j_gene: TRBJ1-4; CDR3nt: TGTGCCAGCTGGGGACAGGGACTTGAAAAACTGTTTTTT; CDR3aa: CASWGQGLEKLFF
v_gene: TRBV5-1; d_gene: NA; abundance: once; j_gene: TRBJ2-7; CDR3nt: TGCGCCAGCAGCTACGTGGGAACACGGGGGGCTAGCTACGAGCAGTACTTC; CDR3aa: CASSYVGTRGASYEQYF
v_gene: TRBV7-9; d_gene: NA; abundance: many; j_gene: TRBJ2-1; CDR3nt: TGTGCCAGCAGAACCGACGGGAGTAAGAATGAGCAGTTCTTC; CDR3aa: CASRTDGSKNEQFF
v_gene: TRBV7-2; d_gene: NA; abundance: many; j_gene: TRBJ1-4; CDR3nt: TGTGCCAGCAGCAACCAGCGACCGGGGGCGAGGTCTAATGAAAAACTGTTTTTT; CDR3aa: CASSNQRPGARSNEKLFF
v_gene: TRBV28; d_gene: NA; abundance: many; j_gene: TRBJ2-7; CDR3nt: TGTGCCAGCAGTTCCCCGGTAGGGGGGGGCGTCCACGAGCAGTACTTC; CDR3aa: CASSSPVGGGVHEQYF
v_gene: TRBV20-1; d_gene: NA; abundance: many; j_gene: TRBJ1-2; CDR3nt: TGCAGTGCTAGAGATCTTCAGGAAGCAGGCTATGGCTACACCTTC; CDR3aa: CSARDLQEAGYGYTF
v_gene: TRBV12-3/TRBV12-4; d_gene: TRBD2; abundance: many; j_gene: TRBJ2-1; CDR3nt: TGTGCCAGCACCCCACCGGGACTACGGTATGAGCAGTTCTTC; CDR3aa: CASTPPGLRYEQFF
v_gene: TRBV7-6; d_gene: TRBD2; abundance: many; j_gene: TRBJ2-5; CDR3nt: TGTGCCAGCATCGCGGGGGGGGCCGGGGAGACCCAGTACTTC; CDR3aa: CASIAGGAGETQYF
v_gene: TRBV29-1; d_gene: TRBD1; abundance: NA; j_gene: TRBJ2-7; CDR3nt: TGCAGCGTTGCGACAGGGGCCGAGGGGTACGAGCAGTACTTC; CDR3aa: CSVATGAEGYEQYF
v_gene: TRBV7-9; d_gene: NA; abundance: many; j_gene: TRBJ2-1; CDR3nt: TGTGCCAGCAGCTTAGGAGCTAACAATGAGCAGTTCTTC; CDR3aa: CASSLGANNEQFF
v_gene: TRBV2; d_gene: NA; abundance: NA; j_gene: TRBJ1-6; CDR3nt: TGTGCCAGCAGTGATCGCTCCTATAATTCACCCCTCCACTTT; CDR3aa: CASSDRSYNSPLHF
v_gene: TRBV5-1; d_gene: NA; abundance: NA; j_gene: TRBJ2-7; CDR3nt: TGCGCCAGCATCATGGCTGGCACCCCCTCCGAGCAGTACTTC; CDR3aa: CASIMAGTPSEQYF
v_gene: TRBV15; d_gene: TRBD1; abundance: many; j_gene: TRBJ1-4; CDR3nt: TGTGCCACCAGCAGGTCCCCCGGGACAGATGAAAAACTGTTTTTT; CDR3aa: CATSRSPGTDEKLFF
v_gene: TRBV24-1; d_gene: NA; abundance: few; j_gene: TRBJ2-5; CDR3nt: TGTGCCACCAGTGATTGGGGGGCGGAAGAGACCCAGTACTTC; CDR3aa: CATSDWGAEETQYF
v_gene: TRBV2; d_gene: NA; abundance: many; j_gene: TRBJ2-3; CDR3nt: TGTGCCAGCAGTCTTCTAACCCCCGGCACAGATACGCAGTATTTT; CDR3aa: CASSLLTPGTDTQYF
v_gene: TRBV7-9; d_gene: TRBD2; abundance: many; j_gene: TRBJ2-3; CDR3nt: TGTGCCAGCAGCCTGACTAGCGGAGTCACAGATACGCAGTATTTT; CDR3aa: CASSLTSGVTDTQYF
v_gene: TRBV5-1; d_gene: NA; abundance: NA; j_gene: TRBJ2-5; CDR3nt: TGCGCCAGCAGCTTGGGAGGTACAAGACAAGAGACCCAGTACTTC; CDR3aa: CASSLGGTRQETQYF